This T cell receptor (beta chain) is from a study of cytomegalovirus exposure and HLA in healthy donors. Study findings and constraints: There were over 150 TCR beta chains listed as cytomegalovirus-associated.

This CDR3 contains 15 residues. V was clipped by 5 bases and J by 5 bases, with 19 bases between them. Germline CDR1 is LNHDA and CDR2 is SQIVND (reference sequence). As regards this clone: What it binds is not known.

The method was immunoSEQ multiplex PCR; TCRdb's version includes in-frame clones alone and lacks a portion of them. The profile shows roughly 200,000 clones, about 89% of them singletons. Sequencing was done on a sample of PBMCs. This rearrangement joins TRBV19 to TRBJ2-7; D perhaps matches TRBD1 (7 bases). This clonotype was obtained from a man aged 30 to 45 in good health and CMV-seropositive. The CDR3 loop is CASSWGDGTANEQYF. Written as DNA, the CDR3 is TGTGCCAGTAGTTGGGGGGACGGGACAGCCAACGAGCAGTACTTC.